These 30 T cell receptor beta chains share one sample of origin, sequenced in a study of memory CD4+ T cells and cytomegalovirus serostatus. TCRdb's table, derived via immunoSEQ multiplex PCR, lists solely in-frame clones and lacks some. The data show some 44,000 clones, 60% to 80% seen once. Single viable CD3+CD4+CD8-CD45RO+ cells were sorted as the memory CD4+ T cells. Sequencing was done on a sample of memory CD4+ T cells from blood. These receptors all come from an adult in good health and CMV-seronegative.

The chain combines TRBV29-1 with TRBJ1-2; weak D call: TRBD1 (5 bases). Trimming took off 2 bases at V and 8 bases at J, with 12 bases between the two ends. The CDR3 totals 12 residues. Per germline, CDR1 SQVTM and CDR2 ANQGSEA. The CDR3, as DNA: TGCAGCGTTGAAAAGGGACTTTCAGGCTACACCTTC. Amino acid sequence: CSVEKGLSGYTF.

V and J are TRBV7-3 and TRBJ2-7, with D possibly matching TRBD1 (6 bases). The CDR3 is made up of 14 amino acids. Germline lookup yields CDR1 SGHTA and CDR2 FQGTGA. V lost 1 base and J 3 bases, leaving 10 bases between the germline ends. CDR3 amino acids: CASSLSTGNYEQYF. The CDR3 nucleotides read TGTGCCAGCAGCTTAAGTACAGGGAACTACGAGCAGTACTTC.

V and J are TRBV20-1 and TRBJ2-1; D uncertain. Germline V gene data show CDR1 as DFQATT and CDR2 as SNEGSKA (reference sequence). The CDR3 sequence is 11 residues long. Trimming removed 4 bases from V and 8 bases from J, with 9 bases in between. The CDR3 bases are TGCAGTGCTACCCCGGGCGATGAGCAGTTCTTC. Protein product: CSATPGDEQFF.

V usage is TRBV7-6 and J usage is TRBJ1-3; 9 nucleotides match TRBD1. Trimming cost V 5 bases and J 4 bases; bases outside gene matches: 6. The CDR3 runs 15 residues. In germline, CDR1 is SGHVS, CDR2 FNYEAQ. For the CDR3, the DNA is TGTGCCAGCAGCGCCGGGACAGGGAGAGGAAACACCATATATTTT. Amino acids: CASSAGTGRGNTIYF. The full variable domain, with the rest looked up from reference TRBV7-6 and TRBJ1-3, is GAGVSQSPRYKVTKRGQDVALRCDPISGHVSLYWYRQALGQGPEFLTYFNYEAQQDKSGLPNDRFSAERPEGSISTLTIQRTEQRDSAMYRCASSAGTGRGNTIYFGEGSWLTVV.

The genes are TRBV4-2 and TRBJ2-1; 11 nucleotides line up with TRBD2. V shed 9 bases and J 6 bases; nucleotides not matched to a gene: 13. Germline V CDR1 and CDR2: LGHNA, YNFKEQ. The CDR3 has 16 amino acids. DNA for the CDR3: TGTGCCAGTCTCCCCTTAGCGGGGGGGGTCTTCAATGAGCAGTTCTTC. It specifies CASLPLAGGVFNEQFF.

The chain combines TRBV6-5 with TRBJ2-7; 8 nucleotides agree with TRBD1. The CDR3 totals 12 residues. In germline, CDR1 is MNHEY, CDR2 SVGAGI. J lost 9 bases, V lost 6 bases, and 7 bases had no gene match. CDR3 coding DNA: TGTGCCAGCAGCCCTGGACAGGGAAGGCAGTACTTC. It specifies CASSPGQGRQYF.

The gene calls are TRBV7-9 and TRBJ2-5; D is possibly TRBD1 (5 bases). Trimming shortened V by 2 bases and J by 7 bases, and 8 bases separated the two germline ends. CDR1 is SEHNR, CDR2 FQNEAQ, per germline (reference sequence). This CDR3 contains 12 residues. CDR3 bases: TGTGCCAGCAGCTTAACAGGTGGGACCCAGTACTTC. Amino acid sequence: CASSLTGGTQYF.

This chain links TRBV5-6 with TRBJ1-1; 8 positions agree with TRBD1. V dropped 0 bases and J dropped 5; count of bases not matched to a gene: 12. There are 17 residues in the CDR3. Germline CDR1 SGHDT, CDR2 YYEEEE. The CDR3 is CASSLGDRRMRGTEAFF. The CDR3, as DNA: TGTGCCAGCAGCTTGGGGGACAGGCGGATGCGGGGGACTGAAGCTTTCTTT. Filled out from reference TRBV5-6 and TRBJ1-1, the complete variable domain reads DAGVTQSPTHLIKTRGQQVTLRCSPKSGHDTVSWYQQALGQGPQFIFQYYEEEERQRGNFPDRFSGHQFPNYSSELNVNALLLGDSALYLCASSLGDRRMRGTEAFFGQGTRLTVV.

CDR3 DNA: TGCGCCAGCAGCTTGGAGACAGGGAGGGATAATTCACCCCTCCACTTT. Translating gives CASSLETGRDNSPLHF. The V gene is TRBV5-1, the J gene TRBJ1-6, with 7 bases that match TRBD1. Germline CDR1 reads SGHRS; CDR2 reads YFSETQ. This CDR3 contains 16 residues. Trimming at V came to 0 bases and at J to 5 bases, leaving 5 bases not matched to a gene. The full variable domain, completed using reference TRBV5-1 and TRBJ1-6, is KAGVTQTPRYLIKTRGQQVTLSCSPISGHRSVSWYQQTPGQGLQFLFEYFSETQRNKGNFPGRFSGRQFSNSRSEMNVSTLELGDSALYLCASSLETGRDNSPLHFGNGTRLTVT.

This chain uses TRBV10-3 with TRBJ1-2; 7 bases line up with TRBD1. CDR3 length equals 15 residues. The germline CDR1 and CDR2 sequences are ENHRY and SYGVKD. The ends lost 8 bases at V and 0 bases at J; junction bases unmatched: 9. The CDR3 is CAIQGDGTANYGYTF. The CDR3 bases are TGTGCCATCCAGGGGGATGGGACGGCTAACTATGGCTACACCTTC.

The rearrangement links TRBV5-6 to TRBJ1-2; 8 bases match TRBD1. The CDR3 is 14 amino acids. CDR1 SGHDT and CDR2 YYEEEE come from the germline V gene. V was clipped by 0 bases and J by 8 bases; unmatched bases: 6. The CDR3 DNA reads as TGTGCCAGCAGCTTGGGAGACAGGGGATGGGGCTACACCTTC. It translates to CASSLGDRGWGYTF. The whole variable domain, remainder taken from reference TRBV5-6 and TRBJ1-2, is DAGVTQSPTHLIKTRGQQVTLRCSPKSGHDTVSWYQQALGQGPQFIFQYYEEEERQRGNFPDRFSGHQFPNYSSELNVNALLLGDSALYLCASSLGDRGWGYTFGSGTRLTVV.

The CDR3 DNA follows: TGTGCCAGCAACGAGCGACAGGGGACCTACGAGCAGTACTTC. Encoded protein: CASNERQGTYEQYF. The chain is built from TRBV6-1 and TRBJ2-7, with TRBD1 matching over 8 bases. The CDR3 length is 14 residues. Germline V gene data show CDR1 as MNHNS and CDR2 as SASEGT. Trimming cost V 7 bases and J 2 bases; bases outside gene matches: 7.

The J gene is TRBJ2-7, the V gene TRBV4-1; D assignment may be TRBD1 or TRBD2 (6 bases each). The V end was cut by 2 bases, the J end by 7 bases, with 15 bases between. This CDR3 contains 14 residues. The germline CDR1 and CDR2 sequences are MGHRA and YSYEKL. CDR3 residues: CASSQLSEGGEQYF. The CDR3 DNA follows: TGCGCCAGCAGCCAACTCAGTGAAGGGGGGGAGCAGTACTTC.

The genes are TRBV30 and TRBJ1-2; 8 positions agree with TRBD1. Germline CDR1 reads GTSNPN; CDR2 reads SVGIG (reference sequence). With V trimmed by 5 bases and J by 4 bases, 9 bases remained unmatched. This CDR3 region has 14 residues. CDR3 amino acids: CAWRSQGARYGYTF. In DNA form, the CDR3 reads TGTGCCTGGCGCTCTCAGGGGGCCCGCTATGGCTACACCTTC.

This clone was recorded only once. The CDR3 DNA sequence: TGTGCCTGGAGCGGAGCCGGGACAGGGGTTAAATCACCCCTCCACTTT. As protein: CAWSGAGTGVKSPLHF. The genes are TRBV30 and TRBJ1-6, with TRBD1 matching 10 bases. Germline values: CDR1 GTSNPN, CDR2 SVGIG (reference sequence). Trimming removed 3 bases from V and 10 bases from J; junction bases left unmatched: 12. The CDR3 covers 16 residues.

This clone was detected only a few times. The V gene is TRBV28, the J gene TRBJ1-5, with 11 bases aligning to TRBD1. This CDR3 is 12 amino acids long. Germline V CDR1 and CDR2: MDHEN, SYDVKM. V gave up 5 bases and J gave up 15 bases; unmatched junction bases: 6. The chain's CDR3 is CASSRTGGGLHF. The CDR3 nucleotides read TGTGCCAGCAGTAGGACAGGGGGCGGGCTGCATTTT.

The chain is built from TRBV6-1 and TRBJ2-5; D not resolved. Looked up from germline, CDR1 is MNHNS and CDR2 is SASEGT. The V end was cut by 3 bases, the J end by 9 bases, with 8 bases between. The CDR3 is 11 amino acids. The CDR3 protein is CASSDFLAQYF. The CDR3 region has the DNA TGTGCCAGCAGTGATTTTCTCGCCCAGTACTTC.

The chain is built from TRBV5-6 and TRBJ1-5; a possible D gene is TRBD1 (5 bases). CDR1 SGHDT and CDR2 YYEEEE come from the germline V gene. The CDR3 contains 16 residues. V lost 2 bases and J 0 bases, leaving 12 bases between the germline ends. The CDR3 bases are TGTGCCAGCAGCTTTACAGGATTATCTAGCAATCAGCCCCAGCATTTT. The encoded protein is CASSFTGLSSNQPQHF.

The chain recombines TRBV27 with TRBJ2-1; perhaps TRBD2 as D (6 bases). V lost 3 bases and J 9 bases, leaving 21 bases between the germline ends. Germline V CDR1 and CDR2: MNHEY, SMNVEV (reference sequence). This CDR3 has 16 amino acids. CDR3 bases: TGTGCCAGCAGTTTTCTTACGGGGCGAGCGGGCGCTGAGCAGTTCTTC. This translates into CASSFLTGRAGAEQFF.

This chain uses TRBV19 with TRBJ1-4, with 10 bases lining up with TRBD1. Germline CDR1 reads LNHDA; CDR2 reads SQIVND (reference sequence). CDR3 size: 17 residues. V shed 9 bases, J shed 8 bases, and the junction held 18 bases outside the gene matches. Written as DNA, the CDR3 is TGTGCCAGCCACGGTCCGGGACAGGGGTTGGTTCGGGAAAAACTGTTTTTT. Protein: CASHGPGQGLVREKLFF.

The chain has TRBV4-1 and TRBJ2-3; 12 bases align to TRBD2. V gave up 0 bases and J gave up 5 bases; unmatched junction bases: 6. Looked up from germline, CDR1 is MGHRA and CDR2 is YSYEKL. The CDR3 is made up of 17 amino acids. In DNA form, the CDR3 reads TGCGCCAGCAGCCAAGATGCTAGCGGGGGGGCCGGAGATACGCAGTATTTT. It codes for CASSQDASGGAGDTQYF.

The rearrangement joins TRBV1 to TRBJ1-5; the DNA was not compared with TRBD1, the D call given in the table. TRBV1 is a documented pseudogene. The CDR3 loop spans 18 amino acids. The chain's CDR3 is CTSSQERDRGRGDQPQHF. For the CDR3, the DNA is TGCACCAGCAGCCAGGAGAGGGACAGGGGGCGAGGGGATCAGCCCCAGCATTTT.

This clone was seen only a few times. The chain uses TRBV2 and TRBJ1-5; D possibly corresponds to TRBD1 (5 bases). V was pared by 6 bases and J by 3 bases, with 15 bases between. Looked up from germline, CDR1 is SNHLY and CDR2 is FYNNEI. The CDR3 covers 15 residues. CDR3 in DNA: TGTGCCAGCAGCCAGGGAGGGACCCACAATCAGCCCCAGCATTTT. Translating gives CASSQGGTHNQPQHF.

This clone has just one count. The chain links TRBV25-1 to TRBJ2-2; TRBD1 aligns across 9 bases. This CDR3 region has 16 residues. The V gene end was trimmed by 0 bases and the J gene end by 4 bases; junction bases not matched to a gene: 3. Germline CDR1 is MGHDK and CDR2 is SYGVNS. In DNA, the CDR3 is TGTGCCAGCAGTGAATATGGACAGGGGAGCACCGGGGAGCTGTTTTTT. This sequence encodes CASSEYGQGSTGELFF.

This clone was seen only a few times. The rearrangement links TRBV7-9 to TRBJ1-1; no clear D gene. Per germline, CDR1 SEHNR and CDR2 FQNEAQ (reference sequence). The V end lost 5 bases, the J end lost 0 bases, and 10 bases lay between the germline ends. This CDR3 region has 14 residues. Here the CDR3 DNA reads TGTGCCAGCAGCCGGTCTTCACTGAACACTGAAGCTTTCTTT. It is translated as CASSRSSLNTEAFF.

J is TRBJ1-6 and V is TRBV7-2, with TRBD1 as a possible D gene (5 bases). The CDR3 has 12 amino acids. Germline CDR1 SGHTA, CDR2 FQGNSA. V was trimmed by 2 bases and J by 16 bases, leaving 12 bases between them. The CDR3 nucleotides are TGTGCCAGCAGCTTATACGGGACCTTACTCCACTTT. It is translated as CASSLYGTLLHF.

In this sample, this clone turned up a few times. V and J are TRBV2 and TRBJ2-3; 8 nucleotides line up with TRBD1. CDR1 is SNHLY and CDR2 is FYNNEI in the germline V gene. This CDR3 comprises 16 residues. V was clipped by 6 bases and J by 5 bases; unmatched bases: 13. CDR3 DNA sequence: TGTGCCAGCAGGGAACGAACAGGGGGGACGGAAGATACGCAGTATTTT. This gives the protein CASRERTGGTEDTQYF.

The V call is TRBV2, the J call TRBJ1-4, with D perhaps matching TRBD1 (6 bases). The V and J ends lost 2 bases and 8 bases respectively, with 15 bases between them. CDR1 and CDR2 (germline): SNHLY, FYNNEI. This CDR3 is 15 amino acids long. In nucleotides, the CDR3 is TGTGCCAGCAGTGAAAGCAGGGGCATTGGGGAAAAACTGTTTTTT. Its translation: CASSESRGIGEKLFF.

This chain uses TRBV7-6 with TRBJ2-1, with 8 bases fitting TRBD2. The CDR3 consists of 13 residues. Germline values: CDR1 SGHVS, CDR2 FNYEAQ. V lost 6 bases, J lost 7 bases, and 5 bases stayed unmatched. DNA for the CDR3: TGTGCCAGCAGTCCGGGACTAGTGAATGAGCAGTTCTTC. Translation: CASSPGLVNEQFF.

The CDR3 loop reads CASSPIQGYSTEAFF. DNA of the CDR3: TGTGCCAGCTCACCAATTCAGGGGTATTCCACTGAAGCTTTCTTT. The chain uses TRBV18 and TRBJ1-1; D perhaps matches TRBD1 (6 bases). Germline CDR1 KGHSH, CDR2 LQKENI. V lost 2 bases to trimming and J lost 4 bases, with 14 bases between them. This CDR3 has 15 amino acids.